This entry lists 19 T cell receptor beta chains sequenced from one sample in a study of T cells in localized non-small cell lung cancer. Method: immunoSEQ multiplex PCR; TCRdb's copy keeps in-frame clones and lacks some. The table has thousands of clones, less than 25% seen once. Material: lung tumor tissue, obtained before any cancer treatment. These receptors were collected from a male donor older than 55 with stage III squamous cell lung carcinoma.

This rearrangement joins TRBV9 to TRBJ2-5; D is possibly TRBD1 (5 bases). CDR3 length equals 13 residues. V was cut by 5 bases and J by 5 bases, with 13 bases left in between. CDR1 SGDLS and CDR2 YYNGEE come from the germline V gene. CDR3 residues: CASSSGALETQYF. The CDR3 DNA follows: TGTGCCAGCAGTTCTGGGGCGCTGGAGACCCAGTACTTC.

The gene calls are TRBV6-8 and TRBJ1-5; 10 nucleotides match TRBD1. There are 16 residues in the CDR3. The trim removed 5 bases at V and 14 bases at J, leaving 18 bases unmatched. Germline lookup yields CDR1 MNHGY and CDR2 SAAAGT. This chain's CDR3 is CASSDEGQGSPFSKHF. CDR3 coding DNA: TGTGCCAGCAGTGACGAGGGACAGGGGTCCCCTTTTTCTAAGCATTTT.

This clone was seen a handful of times. A junction end diverges from the germline sequence, so it may reflect a read error. The chain couples TRBV6-8 to TRBJ1-2, with D hard to call. The CDR3 is made up of 15 amino acids. Germline loops: CDR1 MNHGY, CDR2 SAAAGT. This chain's CDR3 is CASSDSIVSRNGYTF. In DNA form, the CDR3 reads TGTGCCAGCAGTGACTCGATAGTTTCCAGGAATGGCTACACCTTC.

This clone was counted a few times. The chain uses TRBV11-3 and TRBJ1-4; 7 bases align to TRBD1. Germline CDR1 reads SGHNT; CDR2 reads YENEEA. The V and J ends lost 5 bases and 7 bases, in that order; junction bases with no gene match: 7. The CDR3 sequence is 14 residues long. CDR3 nucleotides: TGTGCCAGCAGCGTCTCAGGGGGGGTTGAAAAACTGTTTTTT. Translated: CASSVSGGVEKLFF. The full variable domain, with the rest looked up from reference TRBV11-3 and TRBJ1-4, is EAGVVQSPRYKIIEKKQPVAFWCNPISGHNTLYWYLQNLGQGPELLIRYENEEAVDDSQLPKDRFSAERLKGVDSTLKIQPAELGDSAVYLCASSVSGGVEKLFFGSGTQLSVL.

This clone has more than one count but fewer than ten. This rearrangement joins TRBV6-8 to TRBJ1-2; tentatively, D is TRBD1 (5 bases). This CDR3 has 15 amino acids. Germline V gene data show CDR1 as MNHGY and CDR2 as SAAAGT. The germline V and J ends were trimmed by 0 bases and 5 bases, with 13 bases remaining between them. The CDR3 DNA sequence: TGTGCCAGCAGTTACTCGGCAGGGCTAGGTTATGGCTACACCTTC. Its protein is CASSYSAGLGYGYTF.

This clone was found a few times. The chain uses TRBV18 and TRBJ2-5; TRBD1 agrees at 7 bases. CDR1 and CDR2 (germline): KGHSH, LQKENI. The CDR3 loop spans 15 amino acids. The J segment lost 7 bases and the V segment lost 0 bases, leaving 8 bases of the junction unmatched. In DNA, the CDR3 is TGTGCCAGCTCACCACCGGAAGGGGGCTTGGGGACCCAGTACTTC. Translated, it gives CASSPPEGGLGTQYF.

This clone was seen a handful of times. The genes are TRBV15 and TRBJ2-1; TRBD2 matches at 8 bases. The length of the CDR3 is 19 residues. Unmatched junction bases numbered 20, after V lost 2 bases and J lost 8 bases. Germline lookup yields CDR1 LNHNV and CDR2 YYDKDF (reference sequence). CDR3 DNA sequence: TGTGCCACCAGCAGACCATCCCCCTTGCCGGGACTAGGTGTAGATGAGCAGTTCTTC. This gives the protein CATSRPSPLPGLGVDEQFF.

The J gene is TRBJ1-2, the V gene TRBV14, with D unresolved. Trimming cost V 1 base and J 5 bases, with 20 bases left between them. CDR3 length: 17 amino acids. Germline V gene data show CDR1 as SGHDN and CDR2 as FVKESK. The CDR3 sequence is CASSQVWSGGSLYGYTF. The CDR3 DNA reads TGTGCCAGCAGCCAAGTTTGGTCGGGAGGGAGCCTTTATGGCTACACCTTC.

By share of the sample, this clone is medium-sized (0.01 to 0.1%). The rearrangement links TRBV11-3 to TRBJ2-7, with 8 positions matching TRBD1. Per germline, CDR1 SGHNT and CDR2 YENEEA. The CDR3 sequence is 14 residues long. V shed 3 bases, J shed 3 bases, and the junction held 4 bases outside the gene matches. The CDR3 sequence: CASSFTGGGYEQYV. The CDR3 DNA follows: TGTGCCAGCAGCTTCACAGGGGGAGGCTACGAGCAGTACGTC.

This clone was observed a few times. This chain connects TRBV11-3 to TRBJ2-3, with a possible D match to TRBD2 (6 bases). There are 15 residues in the CDR3. Deletions cut 0 bases from V and 6 bases from J, with 13 bases between. Germline assignment: CDR1 SGHNT and CDR2 YENEEA. The CDR3 sequence is CASSLELAGGDTQYF. In DNA, the CDR3 is TGTGCCAGCAGCTTAGAACTAGCTGGGGGGGATACGCAGTATTTT.

This clone showed up just a few times. The rearrangement uses TRBV9 and TRBJ2-1; a possible D gene is TRBD2 (6 bases). The length of the CDR3 is 15 residues. V was pared by 3 bases and J by 7 bases, with 17 bases between. CDR1 SGDLS and CDR2 YYNGEE come from the germline V gene. The DNA of the CDR3 is TGTGCCAGCAGCGCCCCAGGAGGGTGGGCGAATGAGCAGTTCTTC. Translation gives CASSAPGGWANEQFF.

The V and J genes are TRBV5-1 and TRBJ2-3, with D possibly called TRBD1 or TRBD2 (6 bases each). The CDR3 runs to 18 residues. The V end was cut by 0 bases, the J end by 0 bases, with 17 bases between. Per the germline V gene, CDR1 is SGHRS and CDR2 is YFSETQ. This CDR3 reads CASSLAGGQGLSTDTQYF. CDR3 nucleotides: TGCGCCAGCAGCTTGGCTGGGGGGCAGGGGCTAAGCACAGATACGCAGTATTTT.

The sample holds a few counts of this clone. The chain joins TRBV23-1 to TRBJ2-5; 11 bases match TRBD1. TRBV23-1 is marked as an open reading frame, function uncertain. The CDR3 totals 15 residues. V dropped 6 bases and J dropped 0; count of bases not matched to a gene: 3. The CDR3 DNA sequence: TGCGCCAGCAGCTGGACAGGGGGCGACCAAGAGACCCAGTACTTC. Protein sequence: CASSWTGGDQETQYF.

This rearrangement joins TRBV11-3 to TRBJ1-2; a possible D gene is TRBD1 (6 bases). With 5 bases removed from V and 0 bases from J, the gap between germline ends came to 10 bases. From germline, CDR1 is SGHNT and CDR2 YENEEA. CDR3 length equals 14 residues. The CDR3 loop reads CASSPGVTNYGYTF. The CDR3 DNA sequence: TGTGCCAGCAGCCCAGGGGTTACTAACTATGGCTACACCTTC.

The DNA for the CDR3 is TGTGCCAGCAGCACCCGACAGGGGCCCACCTCTGGAAACACCATATATTTT. Its translation is CASSTRQGPTSGNTIYF. The gene calls are TRBV12-1 and TRBJ1-3; the DNA was not compared with TRBD1, the D call given in the table. TRBV12-1 is marked as a pseudogene. The CDR3 is made up of 17 amino acids.

This clone was observed a single time. The CDR3 DNA sequence: TGCGCCAGCAGCTCCGACAGGAACCTAAACACTGAAGCTTTCTTT. It is translated as CASSSDRNLNTEAFF. The chain has TRBV5-1 and TRBJ1-1, with D possibly being TRBD1 (6 bases). The length of the CDR3 is 15 residues. Between the trimmed V and J ends, which lost 3 bases and 2 bases, there was a span of 14 bases. Germline-derived CDR1 and CDR2 are SGHRS and YFSETQ.

By proportion, this clone is large. The genes are TRBV19 and TRBJ1-1; 8 nucleotides agree with TRBD1. The V gene end was trimmed by 2 bases and the J gene end by 6 bases; junction bases not matched to a gene: 5. This CDR3 has 14 amino acids. Per germline, CDR1 LNHDA and CDR2 SQIVND (reference sequence). CDR3 sequence (DNA): TGTGCCAGTAGTATACAGGGGGCTTTGGCTGAAGCTTTCTTT. Its translation: CASSIQGALAEAFF.

This sequence joins TRBV19 and TRBJ2-5, with 11 bases matching TRBD1. Trimming took 1 base from V and 6 from J; bases not matched to a gene: 4. The CDR3 contains 15 residues. Germline values: CDR1 LNHDA, CDR2 SQIVND (reference sequence). CDR3 sequence (DNA): TGTGCCAGTAGTATAGGGACAGGGGGCAGGAAGACCCAGTACTTC. It is translated as CASSIGTGGRKTQYF.

This clone was detected only a few times. The chain employs TRBV9 and TRBJ1-1, with D possibly being TRBD1 (5 bases). The CDR3 loop spans 15 amino acids. V was pared by 5 bases and J by 0 bases, with 14 bases between. The germline CDR1 and CDR2 sequences are SGDLS and YYNGEE. As DNA, the CDR3 is TGTGCCAGCAGTGGTGGGACGGACTTGAACACTGAAGCTTTCTTT. This translates into CASSGGTDLNTEAFF.